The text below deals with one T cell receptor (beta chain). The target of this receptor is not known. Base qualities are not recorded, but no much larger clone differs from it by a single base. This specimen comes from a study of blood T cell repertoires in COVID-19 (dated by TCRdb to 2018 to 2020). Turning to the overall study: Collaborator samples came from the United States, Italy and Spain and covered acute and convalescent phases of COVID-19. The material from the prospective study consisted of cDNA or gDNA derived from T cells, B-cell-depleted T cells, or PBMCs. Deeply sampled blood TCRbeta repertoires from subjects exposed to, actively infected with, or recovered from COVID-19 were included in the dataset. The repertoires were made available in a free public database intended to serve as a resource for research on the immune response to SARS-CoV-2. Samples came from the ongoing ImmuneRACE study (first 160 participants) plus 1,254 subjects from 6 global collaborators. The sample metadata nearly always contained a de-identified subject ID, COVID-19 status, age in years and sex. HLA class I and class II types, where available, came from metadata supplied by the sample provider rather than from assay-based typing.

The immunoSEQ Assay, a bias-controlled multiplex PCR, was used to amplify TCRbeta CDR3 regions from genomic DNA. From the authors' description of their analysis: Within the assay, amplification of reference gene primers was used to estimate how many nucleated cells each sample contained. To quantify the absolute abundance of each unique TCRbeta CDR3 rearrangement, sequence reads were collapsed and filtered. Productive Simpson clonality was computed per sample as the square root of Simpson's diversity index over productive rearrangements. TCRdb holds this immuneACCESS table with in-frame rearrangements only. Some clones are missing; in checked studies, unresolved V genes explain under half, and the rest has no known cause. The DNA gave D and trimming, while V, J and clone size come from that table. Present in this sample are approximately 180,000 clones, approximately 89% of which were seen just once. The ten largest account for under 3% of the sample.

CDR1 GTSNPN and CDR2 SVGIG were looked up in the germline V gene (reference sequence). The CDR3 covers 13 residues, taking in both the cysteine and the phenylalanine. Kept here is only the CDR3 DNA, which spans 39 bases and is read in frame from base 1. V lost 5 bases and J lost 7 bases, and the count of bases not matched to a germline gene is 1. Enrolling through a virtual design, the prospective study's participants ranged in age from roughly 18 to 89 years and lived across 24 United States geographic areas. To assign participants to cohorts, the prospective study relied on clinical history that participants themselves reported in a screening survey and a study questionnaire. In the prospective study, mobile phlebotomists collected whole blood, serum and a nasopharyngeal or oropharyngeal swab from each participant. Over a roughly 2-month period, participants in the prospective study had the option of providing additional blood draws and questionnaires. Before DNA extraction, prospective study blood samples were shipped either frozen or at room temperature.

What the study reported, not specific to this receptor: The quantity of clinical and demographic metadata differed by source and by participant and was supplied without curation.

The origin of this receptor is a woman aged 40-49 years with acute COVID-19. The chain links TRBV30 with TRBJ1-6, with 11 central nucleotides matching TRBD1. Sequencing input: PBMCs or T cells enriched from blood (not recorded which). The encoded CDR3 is CAWGQGANSPLHF. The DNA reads TGTGCCTGGGGACAGGGGGCAAATTCACCCCTCCACTTT.